This T cell receptor (beta chain) is drawn from a study of cytomegalovirus exposure and HLA in healthy donors. This clone was seen ten or more times. Its antigen is unknown. General study findings and limits: A classifier reportedly called cytomegalovirus status with high sensitivity and specificity.

The PCR was carried out with 60 Vbeta primers and 13 Jbeta primers. The method was immunoSEQ multiplex PCR; TCRdb's version includes in-frame clones alone and lacks a portion of them. The sample shows about 140,000 clones, roughly four fifths of them seen only once. From germline, CDR1 is SGDLS and CDR2 YYNGEE. CDR3 length: 13 residues. Deletions cut 2 bases from V and 6 bases from J, with 12 bases between. The origin of this receptor is a female donor in good health and CMV-seronegative. The sample comprised PBMCs. The chain carries TRBV9 and TRBJ2-7; perhaps TRBD2 as D (6 bases). As DNA, the CDR3 is TGTGCCAGCAGCGTCAGTATCGGGGGCGAGCAGTACTTC. Amino acid sequence: CASSVSIGGEQYF. The full variable domain, in which reference TRBV9 and TRBJ2-7 provide the parts outside the CDR3, is DSGVTQTPKHLITATGQRVTLRCSPRSGDLSVYWYQQSLDQGLQFLIQYYNGEERAKGNILERFSAQQFPDLHSELNLSSLELGDSALYFCASSVSIGGEQYFGPGTRLTVT.